A selection of T cell receptor beta chains follows, all from one sample in a study of T-cell memory formation after mild COVID-19. TCRdb recomputed calls from the 5' RACE reads with MiXCR, one row per CDR3 protein. The sample consists of approximately 560,000 distinct CDR3 sequences, roughly 17% of them appearing once. The sample consisted of PBMCs or a T cell subset sorted from them (not recorded which). These receptors all stem from an adult woman who had mild COVID-19 (a few samples of this study predate the infection). Cell type and time point are not known. CDR3s include the opening cysteine and the closing phenylalanine or tryptophan. The D gene is left open where the match is weak.

CDR3aa,d_gene,v_gene
CASSRGPPGWSGGNQPQHF,NA,TRBV12-3/TRBV12-4
CASSLTSGMSFGAKNIQYF,TRBD2,TRBV11-1
CASSLDLYSDANTEAFF,NA,TRBV11-2
CASSRILGGVTEAFF,NA,TRBV14
CASSHDPGASGNTIYF,NA,TRBV12-3/TRBV12-4
CASSSWASGTDTQYF,NA,TRBV7-6
CATSDPGSGETSREQFF,TRBD2,TRBV24-1
CASSQLGSGANVLTF,NA,TRBV18
CASSPTGGKQFF,NA,TRBV12-3/TRBV12-4
CSARGGTSGYYEQYF,TRBD2,TRBV20-1
CSVSPLGQGKSEQFF,TRBD1,TRBV20-1
CASSETGEHQPQHF,TRBD1,TRBV6-4
CASSLGRTVYEQYF,NA,TRBV5-1
CASLNLGAQNTEAFF,NA,TRBV7-2
CASSHRTGQRLTQQYF,TRBD1,TRBV14
CATSHRDTGGGNQPQHF,NA,TRBV24-1
CSAEGQSIGGTEAFF,NA,TRBV20-1
CASSQVGIGNTIYF,NA,TRBV4-1
CASGKGAAYEQYF,TRBD1,TRBV27
CASRRGGSPYEQYF,TRBD2,TRBV3-1
CATSDFPGSSYNEQFF,NA,TRBV24-1
CSASERILRADEQFF,NA,TRBV20-1
CASSHARTGRNEKLFF,TRBD1,TRBV6-6
CASSLEAGINQPQHF,NA,TRBV5-5
CATYDSDEQYF,NA,TRBV2
CASSVDGISYNEQFF,NA,TRBV9
CASSGARNQPQHF,NA,TRBV19
CSVEGAGSNEQFF,NA,TRBV29-1
CASSLGLEGRQETQYF,NA,TRBV7-3
CASSFASGNTEAFF,NA,TRBV5-6
CASSLAPAGGSSYNEQFF,TRBD2,TRBV7-9
CASSSGVSASYEQYF,NA,TRBV7-9
CASSLTGDWNTEAFF,TRBD1,TRBV12-3/TRBV12-4
CASSPGQATIYEQYF,TRBD1,TRBV6-5
CASSISGSYNEQFF,TRBD2,TRBV12-3/TRBV12-4